This is a list of T cell receptor beta chains from one sample in a study of tissue T cells after allogeneic stem cell transplantation. Libraries were prepared by immunoSEQ multiplex PCR; TCRdb keeps only in-frame clonotypes and omits some of them. Here the sample spans more than 2,500 clones, less than 75% being singletons. The specimen comprised colon tissue, sampled at autopsy. Receptors originate from a male patient at least 60 years old with steroid-refractory graft-versus-host disease after an allogeneic stem cell transplant. Part of the T cells may come from the graft donor. Both conserved end residues are part of each CDR3. Fields, in order: clone size, D gene, V gene, J gene, CDR3 DNA, CDR3 protein. The D gene is left open where the match is weak. Clone size is shown for a subset of rows, as once, few, many or a class of expanded clone.

once	-	TRBV7-8	TRBJ1-1	TGTGCCAGCAGCTTAGCGCGCGGGGACGATGAAGCTTTCTTT	CASSLARGDDEAFF
-	-	TRBV6-2/TRBV6-3	TRBJ2-7	TGTGCCAGCAGTTACCCGGACAGCTACGAGCAGTACTTC	CASSYPDSYEQYF
-	-	TRBV7-2	TRBJ2-3	TGTGCCAGCAGCTTGGGCGGGGGCCCTATGAGCACAGATACGCAGTATTTT	CASSLGGGPMSTDTQYF
-	TRBD1	TRBV28	TRBJ1-2	TGTGCCAGCAGTTCCGGACAGGCTCTTGGCTATGGCTACACCTTC	CASSSGQALGYGYTF
-	-	TRBV12-3/TRBV12-4	TRBJ1-1	TGTGCCAGCAGAATCGGACGGGGTGAAGCTTTCTTT	CASRIGRGEAFF
few	-	TRBV5-6	TRBJ2-7	TGTGCCAGCACCTCACAGGGCCCGACGAGCTACGAGCAGTACTTC	CASTSQGPTSYEQYF
-	-	TRBV30	TRBJ1-2	TGTGCCGGTGGACATTATTATGGCTACACCTTC	CAGGHYYGYTF
-	TRBD1	TRBV15	TRBJ1-3	TGTGCCACCAGCAGGGACCTTGGGACAGGGACTGGAAACACCATATATTTT	CATSRDLGTGTGNTIYF
-	TRBD1	TRBV28	TRBJ2-1	TGTGCCAGCAGTTTATTGGCAGGGGGCAACAATGAGCAGTTCTTC	CASSLLAGGNNEQFF
few	-	TRBV5-1	TRBJ1-1	TGCGCCAGCAGCTCCGTCGGGGCTGAAGCTTTCTTT	CASSSVGAEAFF
-	TRBD1	TRBV28	TRBJ1-2	TGTGCCATCCAGCAGTCGACAGGGGGAGGCTATGGCTACACCTTC	CAIQQSTGGGYGYTF
-	-	TRBV11-2	TRBJ2-7	TGTGCCAGCAGCTTCGTCCACGAGCAGTACTTC	CASSFVHEQYF
-	TRBD1	TRBV29-1	TRBJ2-1	TGCAGCGGTGCCTCGGGACAGGTCTACAATGAGCAGTTCTTC	CSGASGQVYNEQFF
-	TRBD2	TRBV7-3	TRBJ2-5	TGTGCCAGCTCCGCCGGGCCCAGCGGGATGGGAGAGACCCAGTACTTC	CASSAGPSGMGETQYF
-	-	TRBV19	TRBJ2-3	TGTGCCAGTAGTATCTCGGGCAGGCCGAAAACAGATACGCAGTATTTT	CASSISGRPKTDTQYF
-	-	TRBV15	TRBJ1-1	TGTGCCACCAGCAGAGATCTATCGGGCCTCTCGGCCACTGAAGCTTTCTTT	CATSRDLSGLSATEAFF
-	-	TRBV7-9	TRBJ1-6	TGTGCCAGCAGCTTGGGATTTTATAATTCACCCCTCCACTTT	CASSLGFYNSPLHF
-	-	TRBV10-3	TRBJ2-7	TGTGCCACCCTGTCGACAGCGGACTCCTACGAGCAGTACTTC	CATLSTADSYEQYF
-	TRBD1	TRBV6-5	TRBJ2-7	TGTGCCAGCAGTTACGCCGCAGGGGGCCTCGAGCAGTACTTC	CASSYAAGGLEQYF
-	-	TRBV19	TRBJ1-2	TGTGCCAGTAAAGAGAGCTACGGCTACACCTTC	CASKESYGYTF
-	-	TRBV6-5	TRBJ2-1	TGTGCCAGCAGTCTATTAGGAAAAAGCAACAATGAGCAGTTCTTC	CASSLLGKSNNEQFF
-	-	TRBV27	TRBJ1-6	TGTGCCAGCAGTTTTTGGCAGGGTGACGATAATTCACCCCTCCACTTT	CASSFWQGDDNSPLHF
-	-	TRBV21-1	TRBJ1-5	TGTGCCAGCAGCAAAGCTGAGAGGGGGCTTGCCAATCAGCCCCAGCATTTT	CASSKAERGLANQPQHF
large	TRBD1	TRBV9	TRBJ1-3	TGTGCCAGCAGCGGGGGACAGTCCTCTGGAAACACCATATATTTT	CASSGGQSSGNTIYF
-	TRBD2	TRBV4-2	TRBJ2-3	TGTGCCAGCCGCCGGCGGGGGGGCGTTGATACGCAGTATTTT	CASRRRGGVDTQYF
-	-	TRBV28	TRBJ1-5	TGTGCCATTTCGGGGGGGCGAGAGCAGCCCCAGCATTTT	CAISGGREQPQHF
-	TRBD1	TRBV6-2/TRBV6-3	TRBJ1-1	TGTGCCAGCAGTTACTCGAGGACAGGGGTGAACACTGAAGCTTTCTTT	CASSYSRTGVNTEAFF
-	TRBD2	TRBV9	TRBJ2-7	TGTGCCATGGGGGCGGGGGGCCCCTACGAGCAGTACTTC	CAMGAGGPYEQYF
-	TRBD1	TRBV19	TRBJ1-6	TGTGCCAGTAGTATGCCCCTGACAGGGTCGAATTCACCCCTCCACTTT	CASSMPLTGSNSPLHF
-	-	TRBV18	TRBJ2-3	TGTGCCAGCTCACCACGACGCACAGATACGCAGTATTTT	CASSPRRTDTQYF
large	-	TRBV5-1	TRBJ2-3	TGCGCCACCAAAGTTAGCGGCACAGATACGCAGTATTTT	CATKVSGTDTQYF
-	TRBD1	TRBV27	TRBJ1-4	TGTGCCAGCAGTTTCGGACAGGCGGGTGAAAAACTGTTTTTT	CASSFGQAGEKLFF
-	-	TRBV27	TRBJ1-4	TGTGCCAGCAGTGAGGAGGGAGGTGAAAAACTGTTTTTT	CASSEEGGEKLFF
-	-	TRBV5-1	TRBJ1-1	TGCGCCAGCAGCTTATACACAGATAACACTGAAGCTTTCTTT	CASSLYTDNTEAFF
-	-	TRBV10-3	TRBJ1-3	TGTGCCATCAGTGAAGGGGCGCGAAACACCATATATTTT	CAISEGARNTIYF
-	-	TRBV11-3	TRBJ2-3	TGTGCCAGCAGCTTCTCCCGGACATCAGATACGCAGTATTTT	CASSFSRTSDTQYF
few	-	TRBV3-1/TRBV3-2	TRBJ2-7	TGTGCCAGCAGCCAAGTTCGGGACTCCTACGAGCAGTACTTC	CASSQVRDSYEQYF
-	-	TRBV29-1	TRBJ2-3	TGCAGCGTTGAATCCGAATTTAGCACAGATACGCAGTATTTT	CSVESEFSTDTQYF
-	TRBD2	TRBV28	TRBJ2-1	TGTGCCAGCAGTTTACCACTAGCGGGGGGGTCTGAGCAGTTCTTC	CASSLPLAGGSEQFF
-	-	TRBV3-1/TRBV3-2	TRBJ2-1	TGTGCCAGCAGCCGGGAAACTAGGGGGAAGAACAATGAGCAGTTCTTC	CASSRETRGKNNEQFF
-	-	TRBV6-5	TRBJ1-2	TGTGCCAGCACTCTCACAGATAACTATGGCTACACCTTC	CASTLTDNYGYTF
-	TRBD2	TRBV7-8	TRBJ2-3	TGTGCCAGCAGCCCGCAGGGTAGCGGGGTCCACACAGATACGCAGTATTTT	CASSPQGSGVHTDTQYF
-	-	TRBV3-1/TRBV3-2	TRBJ2-2	TGTGCCAGCAGCCAAGAGTTCGGGAAGGAAAGGGCCGGGGAGCTGTTTTTT	CASSQEFGKERAGELFF
-	-	TRBV5-1	TRBJ2-7	TGCGCCAGCAGCTTTCAGGCGGGGGCCTACTACGAGCAGTACTTC	CASSFQAGAYYEQYF
-	-	TRBV4-1	TRBJ1-6	TGCGCCAGCAGCCAATACGGGGAAAGTTCACCCCTCCACTTT	CASSQYGESSPLHF
large	-	TRBV10-3	TRBJ1-1	TGTGCCATCAGTGAGTTGGAGGGGAACACTGAAGCTTTCTTT	CAISELEGNTEAFF
-	-	TRBV20-1	TRBJ1-4	TGCAGTGCCGCAGGGTCATCCGGCCGGTTTTTT	CSAAGSSGRFF
-	-	TRBV7-9	TRBJ1-1	TGTGCCAGCAGCTTAGAGGGCGGCACTGAAGCTTTCTTT	CASSLEGGTEAFF
-	-	TRBV9	TRBJ1-1	TGTGCCAGCAGCGTAGACAACACTGAAGCTTTCTTT	CASSVDNTEAFF
-	-	TRBV10-3	TRBJ2-4	TGTGCCATCAGTGGAGGGCCGGACATTCAGTACTTC	CAISGGPDIQYF
-	-	TRBV3-1/TRBV3-2	TRBJ2-1	TGTGCCAGCAGCCGTAATTGTCCCATTTCCTCCGACAATGAGCAGTTCTTC	CASSRNCPISSDNEQFF
-	-	TRBV7-2	TRBJ2-7	TGTGCCAGCAGCTCCCGGCCGTCCTACGAGCAGTACTTC	CASSSRPSYEQYF
-	TRBD1	TRBV3-1/TRBV3-2	TRBJ1-2	TGTGCCAGCAGGGGGACAGGGAGGATCTATGGCTACACCTTC	CASRGTGRIYGYTF
-	-	TRBV6-5	TRBJ2-6	TGTGCCAGCAGAAGGGGCACTGGGGCCAACGTCCTGACTTTC	CASRRGTGANVLTF
-	-	TRBV4-3	TRBJ1-3	TGCGCCAGCAGGCGTTGCAGGGTAGGTGGAAACACCATATATTTT	CASRRCRVGGNTIYF
-	TRBD1	TRBV7-9	TRBJ2-1	TGTGCCAGCAGCTTAGAACAGGGGCGACGTTCTGGGCAGTTCTTC	CASSLEQGRRSGQFF
-	-	TRBV2	TRBJ2-7	TGTGCCTTCCGGGGAGCGTCAAGCTCCTACGAGCAGTACTTC	CAFRGASSSYEQYF
-	-	TRBV25-1	TRBJ2-3	TGTGCCAGCAGTGAAATGGGGAGGGATACGCAGTATTTT	CASSEMGRDTQYF
-	-	TRBV19	TRBJ1-1	TGTGCCAGTAGTATAGCGGGAATACACACTGAAGCTTTCTTT	CASSIAGIHTEAFF
once	-	TRBV6-5	TRBJ1-6	TGTGCCAGCAGTTACTACCAGGGCACGGATTCACCCCTCCACTTT	CASSYYQGTDSPLHF